This TCR beta chain is from a study of blood T cell repertoires in COVID-19. Study at large: Material from acute and convalescent COVID-19 was sourced from the United States, Italy and Spain. T cells, B-cell-depleted T cells, or PBMCs supplied cDNA or gDNA.

The CDR3 is 13 amino acids. Authors' methods: Quantification of nucleated cells was approximated via reference gene primer amplification. Assay: immunoSEQ multiplex PCR; the TCRdb copy retains only in-frame clones and omits some. V and J calls plus clone size are reproduced from that table; the DNA served to infer D and trimming. This table has about 63,000 clones, around 79% appearing once. The rearrangement joins TRBV12-1 to TRBJ1-4. TRBV12-1 is marked as a pseudogene. The sequencing sample was made of peripheral blood. This receptor was taken from a human donor in a cohort sampled during active COVID-19. CDR3 sequence reads: CASSFSSGEKLFF. Here the CDR3 DNA reads TGTGCCAGCAGCTTTAGCTCGGGTGAAAAACTGTTTTTT.